A selection of T cell receptor beta chains follows, all from one sample in a study of CD8+ T cells in alopecia areata. Produced via immunoSEQ multiplex PCR; TCRdb's table is partial and in-frame only. The sample lists approximately 130,000 clones, 45% to 50% occurring once. The sample was NKG2D-low CD8+ T cells sorted from blood. These receptors were obtained from a human donor with alopecia areata. Both conserved end residues are part of each CDR3. D genes are given only for firm matches. The size field is filled for only some rows; it gives once, few, many or a size class.

v_gene	abundance	d_gene	j_gene	CDR3aa
TRBV30	-	-	TRBJ1-6	CAWSGRVESPLHF
TRBV27	-	-	TRBJ2-1	CASKGGGNEQFF
TRBV30	-	TRBD1	TRBJ2-4	CAWRGQEDIQYF
TRBV29-1	-	-	TRBJ2-1	CSVDRLDYNEQFF
TRBV29-1	-	TRBD2	TRBJ2-3	CSVWGGLADTQYF
TRBV29-1	-	-	TRBJ2-7	CSAKGTGGIYEQYF
TRBV27	-	TRBD2	TRBJ2-7	CASSLRGAYEQYF
TRBV29-1	-	-	TRBJ2-7	CSVAPPDSSYEQYF
TRBV29-1	-	TRBD1	TRBJ2-3	CSVEESGQGTDTQYF
TRBV29-1	-	TRBD1	TRBJ1-2	CSVENRGEGYTF
TRBV7-2	few	-	TRBJ1-1	CASSFGSIGAFF
TRBV29-1	few	-	TRBJ2-2	CSVEKGQGGTGELFF
TRBV29-1	-	-	TRBJ1-2	CSVEDVGSINYGYTF
TRBV15	-	TRBD2	TRBJ2-1	CATSRGGRAFNEQFF
TRBV29-1	-	TRBD2	TRBJ2-1	CSVAPNSGRAQSSYNEQFF
TRBV29-1	-	-	TRBJ2-7	CSGGSSYEQYF
TRBV25-1	few	-	TRBJ1-1	CASSELGGTEAFF
TRBV13	-	-	TRBJ2-7	CASSLGFDSYEQYF
TRBV13	-	TRBD1	TRBJ2-5	CASGGQEETQYF
TRBV5-1	once	TRBD1	TRBJ1-1	CASSYLAGTGMGTEAFF
TRBV27	-	-	TRBJ2-2	CASTQDGEILHTGELFF
TRBV27	-	-	TRBJ2-5	CATLTRGTQYF
TRBV4-3	-	-	TRBJ2-7	CASSQDKGYEQYF
TRBV29-1	-	TRBD2	TRBJ2-7	CSVRTSPYEQYF
TRBV6-5	-	-	TRBJ2-1	CASSYAGSGDEQFF
TRBV29-1	-	TRBD2	TRBJ2-1	CSVESGLAKGNEQFF
TRBV29-1	few	TRBD1	TRBJ1-1	CSVTGGHTEAFF
TRBV29-1	-	TRBD2	TRBJ2-7	CSVPILAGGFYEQYF
TRBV29-1	few	-	TRBJ1-5	CSVEAGSNQPQHF